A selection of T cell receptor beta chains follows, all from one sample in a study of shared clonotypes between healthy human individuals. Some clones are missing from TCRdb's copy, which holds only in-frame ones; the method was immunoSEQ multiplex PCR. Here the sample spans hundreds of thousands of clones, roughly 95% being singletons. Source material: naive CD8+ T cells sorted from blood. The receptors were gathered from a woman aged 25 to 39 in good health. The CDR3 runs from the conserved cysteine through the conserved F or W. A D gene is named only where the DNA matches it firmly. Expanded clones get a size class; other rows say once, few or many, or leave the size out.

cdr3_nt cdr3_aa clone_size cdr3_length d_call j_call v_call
TGTGCCAGCAGTTACGGGGAGGGGACCGGGGAGCTGTTTTTT CASSYGEGTGELFF - 14 TRBD2 TRBJ2-2 TRBV6-5
TGTGCCAGCAGCTTGAGCTCAGGGTGGGAGACCCAGTACTTC CASSLSSGWETQYF - 14 - TRBJ2-5 TRBV5-4
TGTGCCATCAGGGGGGGACTGGAAGAGACCCAGTACTTC CAIRGGLEETQYF - 13 - TRBJ2-5 TRBV10-3
TGTGCCAGCAGCGACCATCCCACCCTAGCTTCCCTCGAGCAGTACTTC CASSDHPTLASLEQYF - 16 - TRBJ2-7 TRBV11-2
TGTGCCAGCAGCGCAAGTAACACTGAAGCTTTCTTT CASSASNTEAFF - 12 - TRBJ1-1 TRBV14
TGTGCCAGCAGCTTAGATCACTGGGATGAGCGGGAGGGCCTGGGTCAGTTCTTC CASSLDHWDEREGLGQFF once 18 TRBD2 TRBJ2-1 TRBV13
TGTGCCAGCAGTTCGCTCCTAGCGGGAGCCCCCTACGAGCAGTACTTC CASSSLLAGAPYEQYF - 16 TRBD2 TRBJ2-7 TRBV6-5
TGTGCCAGCAGTTTTATGGGGACTGACGAGCAGTACTTC CASSFMGTDEQYF - 13 - TRBJ2-7 TRBV28
TGTGCCAGCAGCCCGCAGGGGTCAAACACTGAAGCTTTCTTT CASSPQGSNTEAFF - 14 - TRBJ1-1 TRBV27
TGTGCCAGCAGTTATACCGGGGACTACGAGCAGTACTTC CASSYTGDYEQYF - 13 - TRBJ2-7 TRBV27
TGTGCCAGTTACCCCGGGACAGGGATCAGCGAGCAGTACTTC CASYPGTGISEQYF - 14 TRBD1 TRBJ2-7 TRBV2
TGTGCCACGGCCGCCTACGAGCAGTACTTC CATAAYEQYF - 10 - TRBJ2-7 TRBV28
TGTGCCAGCAGCCCTCCTCTGGGCCAGGCCGGGGAGCTGTTTTTT CASSPPLGQAGELFF - 15 - TRBJ2-2 TRBV7-9
TGTGCCAGCAGCCAGGGGGGGGTAGGGAACCAGCCCCAGCATTTT CASSQGGVGNQPQHF - 15 TRBD1 TRBJ1-5 TRBV7-9
TGTGCCAGCAGTTTCGCGGACAATGAGCAGTTCTTC CASSFADNEQFF - 12 - TRBJ2-1 TRBV27
TGTGCCAGTAGTATTTGGCTAGCGGACTCCTACAATGAGCAGTTCTTC CASSIWLADSYNEQFF few 16 TRBD2 TRBJ2-1 TRBV19
TGTGCCCAAAGGGGGCAAGGTCAGCCCCAGCATTTT CAQRGQGQPQHF - 12 TRBD1 TRBJ1-5 TRBV10-3
TGTGCCAGCAGCCAAGCTGGGGACAGGGGGGCCGGGGAGCTGTTTTTT CASSQAGDRGAGELFF - 16 TRBD1 TRBJ2-2 TRBV4-2
TGTGCCAGCAGCCCCCATTACCAGCGGGAATACAATGAGCAGTTCTTC CASSPHYQREYNEQFF - 16 TRBD2 TRBJ2-1 TRBV7-9
TGCAGCGTTGCAGGGGCCAACACTGAAGCTTTCTTT CSVAGANTEAFF few 12 - TRBJ1-1 TRBV29-1
TGTGCCAGCAGCGTAGGGAGGTGTGAAAAACTGTTTTTT CASSVGRCEKLFF - 13 - TRBJ1-4 TRBV9
TGTGCCAGCAGTTTATCAACAGGAGTCGATACGCAGTATTTT CASSLSTGVDTQYF - 14 - TRBJ2-3 TRBV27
TGTGCCAGCAGCCCAACGACAGCCCCCTACAATGAGCAGTTCTTC CASSPTTAPYNEQFF - 15 - TRBJ2-1 TRBV28
TGCGCCAGCAGCCAAGATGGCCTTAGCTCCTACGAGCAGTACTTC CASSQDGLSSYEQYF - 15 - TRBJ2-7 TRBV4-1
TGTGCCAGCAGCCAGTTGACCTACGAGCAGTACTTC CASSQLTYEQYF - 12 - TRBJ2-7 TRBV7-9
TGTGCCACCAGTAGCGGGAGGGCCAAAGCCGACAATGAGCAGTTCTTC CATSSGRAKADNEQFF - 16 TRBD2 TRBJ2-1 TRBV2
TGTGCCAGCAGCCAAGAGGCCGACCCCATCCCCTACGAGCAGTACTTC CASSQEADPIPYEQYF - 16 - TRBJ2-7 TRBV14
TGTGCCAGCAGCTTTGGACTAGCGGGAACCAGCTCCTACGAGCAGTACTTC CASSFGLAGTSSYEQYF - 17 TRBD2 TRBJ2-7 TRBV7-8
TGTGCCAGCAGCGATCGGGACACCTCCTACGAGCAGTACTTC CASSDRDTSYEQYF - 14 - TRBJ2-7 TRBV9
TGTGCCAGCTCACCACCACAGGGAATTGAAGCTTTCTTT CASSPPQGIEAFF - 13 - TRBJ1-1 TRBV18
TGTGCCAGCAGCGCCTCCGGGACAGGCCCAGATACGCAGTATTTT CASSASGTGPDTQYF - 15 TRBD1 TRBJ2-3 TRBV9
TGCAGCGTCGGCGGGAGTAACTACGAGCAGTACTTC CSVGGSNYEQYF once 12 TRBD2 TRBJ2-7 TRBV29-1
TGTGCCAGCAGTTACTCTCGACAGGTCGCCGGGGAGCTGTTTTTT CASSYSRQVAGELFF - 15 - TRBJ2-2 TRBV6-5
TGCGCCAGCAGCTCCGGACAGGGACTCACATCTACCTACGAGCAGTACTTC CASSSGQGLTSTYEQYF - 17 TRBD1 TRBJ2-7 TRBV5-1
TGTGCCAGCAGCCCCCCGGGCAGGAGCACAGATACGCAGTATTTT CASSPPGRSTDTQYF - 15 - TRBJ2-3 TRBV9
TGTGCCAGCAGATCAAACAGAGGGACTGGTCAAGAGACCCAGTACTTC CASRSNRGTGQETQYF - 16 - TRBJ2-5 TRBV7-9
TGTGCCAGCAGCCCTTGGACTAGCGGGAGCTATGAGCAGTTCTTC CASSPWTSGSYEQFF - 15 TRBD2 TRBJ2-1 TRBV9
TGTGCCAGCAGTTTTCTAGCGGGAGTTGGGAATGAGCAGTTCTTC CASSFLAGVGNEQFF - 15 TRBD2 TRBJ2-1 TRBV27
TGTGCCAGCAGCATCTTCCAGGGATACGAGCAGTACTTC CASSIFQGYEQYF - 13 - TRBJ2-7 TRBV28
TGCGCCAGCAGCCCTCGAGACAGAGATGGCTACACCTTC CASSPRDRDGYTF - 13 - TRBJ1-2 TRBV4-1
TGTGCCATCAGTGAGTTAGCGGAGCACACAGATACGCAGTATTTT CAISELAEHTDTQYF once 15 - TRBJ2-3 TRBV10-3
TGTGCCAGCAGCTCGGGACAGGGGGCCAGCGAGCAGTACTTC CASSSGQGASEQYF - 14 TRBD1 TRBJ2-7 TRBV13
TGTGCCAGCAGCCCCGAGCGGGGATTCCACGAGCAGTACTTC CASSPERGFHEQYF - 14 TRBD2 TRBJ2-7 TRBV13
TGTGCCAGCAGCCCCAGGACTAGCGGGAGTTTCAATGAGCAGTTCTTC CASSPRTSGSFNEQFF - 16 TRBD2 TRBJ2-1 TRBV7-9
TGTGCCAGCAGTGAGTCCGGGACAGGGGATGGCTACACCTTC CASSESGTGDGYTF - 14 TRBD1 TRBJ1-2 TRBV25-1
TGTGCCAGCAGCTACGGGCAGCCCCAGCATTTT CASSYGQPQHF - 11 - TRBJ1-5 TRBV5-8
TGCAGCGTTGGGCCTGGGGGGCTTACTGAAGCTTTCTTT CSVGPGGLTEAFF - 13 - TRBJ1-1 TRBV29-1
TGTGCCAGTGCCAAGGGGCGGAGCTATGGCTACACCTTC CASAKGRSYGYTF - 13 - TRBJ1-2 TRBV25-1
TGTGCCATCAGAGACCCCGGGGGGGCAGGAAACTCCTACGAGCAGTACTTC CAIRDPGGAGNSYEQYF once 17 TRBD2 TRBJ2-7 TRBV10-3
TGCGCCAGCAGCCGACACATCGGGACCCAAGAAAACATTCAGTACTTC CASSRHIGTQENIQYF - 16 - TRBJ2-4 TRBV4-1
TGTGCCTGGAGTGTTCTCCGCACAGATACGCAGTATTTT CAWSVLRTDTQYF - 13 - TRBJ2-3 TRBV30
TGCGCCAGCAGTCTTAGGCGGGATAATGACTACGAGCAGTACTTC CASSLRRDNDYEQYF - 15 - TRBJ2-7 TRBV23-1
TGTGCCACCAGCAGAGGTCCGAGTGCGACTAATGAAAAACTGTTTTTT CATSRGPSATNEKLFF - 16 - TRBJ1-4 TRBV15
TGCGCCAGCAGCCCCCAGTTTCAGGGACTAACCTACGAGCAGTACTTC CASSPQFQGLTYEQYF - 16 TRBD2 TRBJ2-7 TRBV4-1